This TCR beta chain was captured in a study of shared T cell receptors in the human thymus. Sequencing was performed with immunoSEQ multiplex PCR; in TCRdb, only in-frame clones are kept and a portion is missing. The repertoire consists of 55,000 to 75,000 clones, with around 96% occurring once and the leading ten covering roughly 0.033%. CDR1 and CDR2 (germline): SGHAT, FQNNGV. V shed 5 bases and J 3 bases; nucleotides not matched to a gene: 7. The CDR3 totals 16 residues. The sample taken for sequencing was thymocytes. This rearrangement joins TRBV11-2 to TRBJ1-2; TRBD1 matches at 12 bases. The clonotype was recovered from a human donor. CDR3 nucleotide sequence: TGTGCCAGCAGCCCTGGGACAGGGGGCCCTCACTATGGCTACACCTTC. Translated: CASSPGTGGPHYGYTF.